The following is a T cell receptor (beta chain) sequence with its context. Its antigen is as yet unknown. Making TCR beta cDNA involved approximately 510 ng total RNA and a constant-region primer. TCR beta libraries came from three nested multiplex PCR rounds using slightly modified ARM-PCR. It was with TRBV1-TRBV30 forward primers and a C-beta reverse primer that the first two PCR rounds were run, at around 11 cycles each. TCRdb fed the multiplex PCR reads into MiXCR, producing one record per CDR3 protein. This table has 35,000 to 50,000 distinct CDR3 sequences, roughly 77% appearing once. Co-extraction of both nucleic acids (RNA and DNA) used roughly 19-33 mg of unsorted bulk tissue. These data belong to a study of tumor-infiltrating lymphocytes in primary liver carcinoma. Study summary: The study reported T1-T3 N0M0 tumors spanning 4.2 to 10 cm. Each of the samples returned roughly 3.5 to 8 million productive TCRbeta reads (a yield similar across tissue types). Study-wide findings and caveats: Relative to tumor region pairs, the tumor-adjacent and tumor-blood pairs showed overlap that was lower. Tumors significantly exceeded blood in top-250-clone fraction (p = 0.039).

CDR1 and CDR2 (germline): MNHNY, SVGAGI (reference sequence). This CDR3 is built from 14 residues. Sample: tumor-adjacent normal liver tissue. V and J are TRBV6-6 and TRBJ2-2; perhaps TRBD2 as D (6 bases). The sequence derives from a woman aged 25 to 45 with primary liver carcinoma and hepatitis B virus infection. CDR3 amino acids: CTARGFANTGELFF. CDR3 coding DNA: TGTACCGCCCGGGGGTTCGCGAACACCGGGGAGCTGTTTTTT.